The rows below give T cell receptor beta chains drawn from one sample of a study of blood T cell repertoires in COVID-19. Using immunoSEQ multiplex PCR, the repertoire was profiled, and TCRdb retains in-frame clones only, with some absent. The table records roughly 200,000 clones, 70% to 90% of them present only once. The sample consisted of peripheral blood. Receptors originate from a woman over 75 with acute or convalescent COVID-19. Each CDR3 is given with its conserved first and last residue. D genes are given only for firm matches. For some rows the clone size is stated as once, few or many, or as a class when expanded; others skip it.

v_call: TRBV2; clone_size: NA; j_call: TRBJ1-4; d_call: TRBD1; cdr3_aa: CALARDRVEKLFF; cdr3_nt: TGTGCCTTAGCCCGGGACAGGGTCGAAAAACTGTTTTTT
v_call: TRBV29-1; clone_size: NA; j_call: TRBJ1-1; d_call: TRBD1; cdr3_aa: CSVARDRVTEAFF; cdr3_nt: TGCAGCGTTGCACGGGACAGGGTGACTGAAGCTTTCTTT
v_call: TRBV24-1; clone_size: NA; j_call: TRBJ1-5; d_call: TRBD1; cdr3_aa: CATSDPRTGYNQPQHF; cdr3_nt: TGTGCCACCAGTGACCCTAGGACAGGGTACAATCAGCCCCAGCATTTT
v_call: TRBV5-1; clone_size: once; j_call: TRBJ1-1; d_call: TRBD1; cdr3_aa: CASSLVGTGVNTEAFF; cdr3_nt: TGCGCCAGCAGCTTGGTGGGGACAGGGGTTAACACTGAAGCTTTCTTT
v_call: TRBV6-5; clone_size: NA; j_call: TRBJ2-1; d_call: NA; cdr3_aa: CASQGASYNEQFF; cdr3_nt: TGTGCCAGCCAAGGGGCGTCCTACAATGAGCAGTTCTTC
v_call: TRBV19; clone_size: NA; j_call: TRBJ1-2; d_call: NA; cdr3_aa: CASSSLERGEGGYTF; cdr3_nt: TGTGCCAGTAGTAGCCTAGAACGGGGGGAAGGAGGCTACACCTTC
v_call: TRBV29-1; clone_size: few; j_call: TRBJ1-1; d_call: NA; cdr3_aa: CSVGGQNTEAFF; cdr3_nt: TGCAGCGTGGGAGGACAGAACACTGAAGCTTTCTTT
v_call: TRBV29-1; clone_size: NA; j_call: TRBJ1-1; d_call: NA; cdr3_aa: CSVRPGNTEAFF; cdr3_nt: TGCAGCGTTCGTCCGGGAAACACTGAAGCTTTCTTT
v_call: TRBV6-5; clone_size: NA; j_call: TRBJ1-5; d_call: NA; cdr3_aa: CASAGAVYQPQHF; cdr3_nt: TGTGCCAGCGCAGGGGCAGTCTATCAGCCCCAGCATTTT
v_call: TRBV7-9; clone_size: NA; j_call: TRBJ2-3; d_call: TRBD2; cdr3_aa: CASSDSGRTDTQYF; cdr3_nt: TGTGCCAGCAGCGATAGCGGGAGAACAGATACGCAGTATTTT
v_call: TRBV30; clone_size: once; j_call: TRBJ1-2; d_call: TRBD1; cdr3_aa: CAWRAGQFYGYTF; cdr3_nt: TGTGCCTGGAGGGCGGGACAGTTCTATGGCTACACCTTC
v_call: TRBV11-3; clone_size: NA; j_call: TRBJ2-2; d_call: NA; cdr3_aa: CASSPNQGGGELFF; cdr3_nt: TGTGCCAGCAGCCCAAATCAAGGCGGCGGGGAGCTGTTTTTT
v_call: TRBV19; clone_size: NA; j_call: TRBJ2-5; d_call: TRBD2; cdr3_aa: CASRLAGQETQYF; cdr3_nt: TGTGCCAGCCGACTAGCCGGACAAGAGACCCAGTACTTC
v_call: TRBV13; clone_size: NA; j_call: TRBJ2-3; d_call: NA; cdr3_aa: CASSARTGLGTDTQYF; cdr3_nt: TGTGCCAGCAGCGCCAGGACGGGGTTAGGTACAGATACGCAGTATTTT
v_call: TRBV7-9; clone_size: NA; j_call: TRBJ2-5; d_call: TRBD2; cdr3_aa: CASRLAGGETQYF; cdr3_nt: TGTGCCAGCAGACTAGCGGGAGGAGAGACCCAGTACTTC
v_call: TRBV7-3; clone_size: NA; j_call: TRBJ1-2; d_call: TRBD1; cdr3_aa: CASSPGTGGQVFGYTF; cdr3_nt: TGTGCCAGCAGCCCTGGGACAGGGGGCCAGGTATTTGGCTACACCTTC
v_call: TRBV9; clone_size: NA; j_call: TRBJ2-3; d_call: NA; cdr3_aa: CASSVDSEVTQYF; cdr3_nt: TGTGCCAGCAGCGTAGATTCTGAGGTTACGCAGTATTTT
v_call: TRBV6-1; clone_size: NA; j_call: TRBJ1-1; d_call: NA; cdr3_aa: CASNRNTEAFF; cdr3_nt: TGTGCCAGCAACAGGAACACTGAAGCTTTCTTT
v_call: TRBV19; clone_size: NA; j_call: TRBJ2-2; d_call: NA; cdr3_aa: CASTSGTRNTGELFF; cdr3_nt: TGTGCCAGTACGTCCGGGACAAGAAACACCGGGGAGCTGTTTTTT
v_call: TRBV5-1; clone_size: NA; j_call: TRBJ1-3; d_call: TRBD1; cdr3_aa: CASSENPQGAGNTIYF; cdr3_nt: TGCGCCAGCTCCGAAAACCCTCAGGGGGCTGGAAACACCATATATTTT
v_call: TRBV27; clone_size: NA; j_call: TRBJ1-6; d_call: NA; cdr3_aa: CASSTRAGPLNSPLHF; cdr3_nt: TGTGCCAGCAGTACCCGAGCGGGTCCACTTAATTCACCCCTCCATTTT
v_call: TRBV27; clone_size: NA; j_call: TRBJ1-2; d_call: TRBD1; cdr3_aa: CASSSSGTGIYGYTF; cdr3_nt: TGTGCCAGCAGTTCATCCGGGACAGGGATCTATGGCTACACCTTC